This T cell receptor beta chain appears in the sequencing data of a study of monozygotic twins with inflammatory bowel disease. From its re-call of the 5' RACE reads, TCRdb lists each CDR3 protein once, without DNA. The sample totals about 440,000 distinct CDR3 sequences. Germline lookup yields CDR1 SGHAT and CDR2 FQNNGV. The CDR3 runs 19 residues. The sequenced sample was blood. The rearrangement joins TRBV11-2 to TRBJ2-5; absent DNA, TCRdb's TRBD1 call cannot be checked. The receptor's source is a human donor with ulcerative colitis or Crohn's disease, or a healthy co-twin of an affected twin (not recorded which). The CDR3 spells CASSLRGARGVPFQETQYF.